Listed here are 16 T cell receptor beta chains from one sample, sequenced in a study of T cells after yellow fever vaccination. Each CDR3 protein gets one entry after TCRdb re-called the 5' RACE reads with MiXCR. The table lists some 350,000 distinct CDR3 sequences, approximately 4% of them singletons. The material sequenced was PBMCs, taken 5 days after the yellow fever booster vaccination. Every receptor here comes from a young man who received the YFV17D yellow fever vaccine.

The chain joins TRBV10-1 to TRBJ2-7, with 14 bases identical to TRBD2. The V segment lost 2 bases and the J segment 5 bases; nucleotides outside the gene matches: 5. The CDR3 has 16 amino acids. The germline CDR1 and CDR2 sequences are WNHNN and SYGVQD (reference sequence). CDR3: CASSERTSGGFNEQYV. CDR3 bases: TGCGCCAGCAGTGAGCGGACTAGCGGGGGGTTTAACGAGCAGTACGTC.

This clonotype has a handful of counts. This chain joins TRBV20-1 and TRBJ1-2, with D perhaps TRBD1 (5 bases). There are 13 residues in the CDR3. The germline V gene has CDR1 DFQATT and CDR2 SNEGSKA (reference sequence). V was cut by 4 bases and J by 4 bases, with 13 bases left in between. The CDR3 sequence is CSATETGTYGYTF. The CDR3 nucleotides are TGCAGTGCTACCGAAACCGGGACCTATGGCTACACCTTC.

In its sample, this clonotype was seen many times. The chain uses TRBV7-2 and TRBJ1-3; perhaps TRBD1 as D (5 bases). Trimming shortened V by 4 bases and J by 0 bases, and 10 bases separated the two germline ends. This CDR3 is built from 15 residues. Germline V gene lookup returns CDR1 SGHTA and CDR2 FQGNSA. CDR3 amino acids: CASSSQTASGNTIYF. In DNA, the CDR3 is TGTGCCAGCAGCTCTCAGACAGCCTCTGGAAACACCATATATTTT.

The CDR3 nucleotides read TGCGCCAGCAGCTTGGGCCGTTTCGGGAATGAGCAGTTCTTC. Its translation is CASSLGRFGNEQFF. The V gene is TRBV5-1, the J gene TRBJ2-1; D unresolved. CDR1 and CDR2 (germline): SGHRS, YFSETQ. V lost 0 bases and J lost 7, with 11 bases in between. This CDR3 region has 14 residues.

This clonotype was counted many times. CDR3 in amino acids: CSARDPIASYEQYF. The CDR3 region has the DNA TGCAGTGCTAGAGACCCGATAGCCTCCTACGAGCAGTACTTC. The rearrangement links TRBV20-1 to TRBJ2-7, with no clear D. The CDR3 extends over 14 amino acids. Germline V gene sequence: CDR1 DFQATT, CDR2 SNEGSKA (reference sequence). The V end was cut by 0 bases, the J end by 0 bases, with 9 bases between.

This clonotype was counted only a few times. V gene TRBV5-1 combines with J gene TRBJ2-7; 8 bases align to TRBD2. The CDR3 covers 16 residues. Germline CDR1 is SGHRS and CDR2 is YFSETQ. The J segment lost 3 bases and the V segment lost 2 bases, leaving 10 bases of the junction unmatched. DNA of the CDR3: TGCGCCAGCAGCTTCAACCGGGGGGGCTTCTTCTACGAGCAGTACTTC. Encoded protein: CASSFNRGGFFYEQYF.

The chain employs TRBV11-2 and TRBJ2-2; 8 nucleotides match TRBD2. The CDR3 has 16 amino acids. Trimming cost V 3 bases and J 7 bases; bases outside gene matches: 10. Germline lookup yields CDR1 SGHAT and CDR2 FQNNGV. CDR3 in DNA: TGTGCCAGCAGCTTCGGAGCGGGGGTCCTCGGCGGGGAGCTGTTTTTT. It encodes CASSFGAGVLGGELFF.

This clonotype was counted between two and nine times. This may be a read error: a much more frequent sequence differs by one nucleotide. The CDR3 here is CASRGQGDNSPLHF. CDR3 bases: TGTGCCAGCAGAGGACAGGGGGATAATTCACCCCTCCACTTT. J is TRBJ1-6 and V is TRBV2; 10 bases map to TRBD1. The CDR3 spans 14 residues. With V trimmed by 6 bases and J by 5 bases, 1 base remained unmatched. Germline V gene sequence: CDR1 SNHLY, CDR2 FYNNEI.

V usage is TRBV7-2 and J usage is TRBJ2-7, with 10 bases fitting TRBD1. The CDR3 covers 14 residues. CDR1 SGHTA and CDR2 FQGNSA come from the germline V gene. The V gene end was trimmed by 6 bases and the J gene end by 5 bases; junction bases not matched to a gene: 7. CDR3 coding DNA: TGTGCCAGCAGTTTCCGGGACAGGGGCGACGAGCAGTACTTC. Protein: CASSFRDRGDEQYF. The full variable domain, rest sourced from reference TRBV7-2 and TRBJ2-7, is GAGVSQSPSNKVTEKGKDVELRCDPISGHTALYWYRQSLGQGLEFLIYFQGNSAPDKSGLPSDRFSAERTGGSVSTLTIQRTQQEDSAVYLCASSFRDRGDEQYFGPGTRLTVT.

There are many counts of this clonotype. This sequence joins TRBV27 and TRBJ1-6; a weak D match, TRBD1 (5 bases). This CDR3 region has 17 residues. Trimming took 3 bases from V and 6 from J, leaving 18 bases between them. From germline, CDR1 is MNHEY and CDR2 SMNVEV (reference sequence). In DNA form, the CDR3 reads TGTGCCAGCAGTTTGAGTGGGGGATGGGGAATTAATTCACCCCTCCACTTT. This sequence encodes CASSLSGGWGINSPLHF.

The chain carries TRBV19 and TRBJ2-5, with 10 bases matching TRBD1. The V gene's germline CDR1 is LNHDA and CDR2 SQIVND (reference sequence). With V trimmed by 1 base and J by 5 bases, 7 bases remained unmatched. This CDR3 has 16 amino acids. CDR3: CASSIARQGARETQYF. DNA of the CDR3: TGTGCCAGTAGTATAGCTCGACAGGGGGCGCGGGAGACCCAGTACTTC.

This clonotype was counted many times. The V gene is TRBV5-5, the J gene TRBJ2-3; no reliable D call. The CDR3 spans 15 residues. The germline V and J ends were trimmed by 2 bases and 5 bases, with 15 bases remaining between them. The germline V gene encodes CDR1 SGHKS and CDR2 YYEKEE (reference sequence). CDR3 protein: CASSFDSLLEDTQYF. As DNA, the CDR3 is TGTGCCAGCAGCTTCGACTCCCTTTTGGAAGATACGCAGTATTTT.

This clonotype was seen many times. This chain uses TRBV6-5 with TRBJ1-1; D remains ambiguous. The V gene's germline CDR1 is MNHEY and CDR2 SVGAGI. V lost 5 bases to trimming and J lost 1 base, with 5 bases between them. The CDR3 runs 12 residues. The CDR3 DNA is TGTGCCAGCAGTACAGAGAACACTGAAGCTTTCTTT. Translated, it gives CASSTENTEAFF.

The chain is built from TRBV7-3 and TRBJ2-1; 12 bases match TRBD1. The germline V gene encodes CDR1 SGHTA and CDR2 FQGTGA. J was trimmed by 6 bases and V by 1 base; bases with no gene match: 1. The CDR3 runs to 15 residues. The CDR3 DNA reads TGTGCCAGCAGCTTAAGGGGACAGGGGGCCAATGAGCAGTTCTTC. It specifies CASSLRGQGANEQFF.

A few counts support this clonotype. This rearrangement joins TRBV4-2 to TRBJ2-5; no reliable D call. V gave up 4 bases and J gave up 3 bases, with 9 bases separating them. The CDR3 runs 13 residues. Germline loops: CDR1 LGHNA, CDR2 YNFKEQ. The CDR3 coding sequence is TGTGCCAGCAGCCTTAGGCCGGAAGAGACCCAGTACTTC. It is translated as CASSLRPEETQYF.

The sample holds many counts of this clonotype. V and J are TRBV5-1 and TRBJ1-4, with 10 bases that match TRBD1. Germline V gene sequence: CDR1 SGHRS, CDR2 YFSETQ. The junction had 7 bases not matched to a gene; V was cut back by 0 bases and J by 8 bases. CDR3 length equals 16 residues. The CDR3 sequence is CASSLDLGQGVEKLFF. The CDR3 DNA reads as TGCGCCAGCAGCTTGGACCTCGGACAGGGGGTGGAAAAACTGTTTTTT.